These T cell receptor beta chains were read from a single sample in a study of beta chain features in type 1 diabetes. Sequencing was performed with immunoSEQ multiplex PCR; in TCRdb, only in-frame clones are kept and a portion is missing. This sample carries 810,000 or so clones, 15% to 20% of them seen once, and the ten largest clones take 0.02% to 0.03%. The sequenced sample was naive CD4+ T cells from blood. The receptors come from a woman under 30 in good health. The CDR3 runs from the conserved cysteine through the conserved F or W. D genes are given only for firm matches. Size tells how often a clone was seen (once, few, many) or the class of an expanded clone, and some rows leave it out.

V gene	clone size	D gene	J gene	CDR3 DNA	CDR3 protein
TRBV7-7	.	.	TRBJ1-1	TGTGCTAGCAGCTTAGGTCGCTCCCCGAACACTGAAGCTTTCTTT	CASSLGRSPNTEAFF
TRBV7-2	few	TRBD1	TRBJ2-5	TGTGCCAGCAGCTTAGGCCTCAGGGGGCGCGGAGAGACCCAGTACTTC	CASSLGLRGRGETQYF
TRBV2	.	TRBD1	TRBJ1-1	TGTGCCAGCAGTCCTGGACAGGGGGGGGCTGAAGCTTTCTTT	CASSPGQGGAEAFF
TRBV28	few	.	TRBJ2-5	TGTGCCAGCAGTTTACGCCCCGGATTTCGGGACTTC	CASSLRPGFRDF
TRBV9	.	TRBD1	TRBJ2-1	TGTGCCAGCAGCGGACAAGCAGGGGGTTCTGAGCAGTTCTTC	CASSGQAGGSEQFF
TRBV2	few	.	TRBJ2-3	TGTGCCAGCAGTGGGCGGGACAGAAACACAGATACGCAGTATTTT	CASSGRDRNTDTQYF
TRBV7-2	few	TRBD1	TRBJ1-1	TGTGCCAGCAGCGCCGGGACAGGGAACACTGAAGCTTTCTTT	CASSAGTGNTEAFF
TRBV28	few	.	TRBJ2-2	TGTGCCAGCAGTTTGTGGCTAGATGACACCGGGGAGCTGTTTTTT	CASSLWLDDTGELFF
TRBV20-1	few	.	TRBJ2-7	TGCAGTGCCCACGGGCGTTACGAGCAGTACTTC	CSAHGRYEQYF
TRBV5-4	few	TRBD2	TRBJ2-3	TGTGCCAGCAGCCACTCCGGGACTAGCAGTTCCCGCACAGATACGCAGTATTTT	CASSHSGTSSSRTDTQYF
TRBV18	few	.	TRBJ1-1	TGTGCCAGCTCACCAGGGGCTCGGGGCACTGAAGCTTTCTTT	CASSPGARGTEAFF
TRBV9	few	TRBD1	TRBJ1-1	TGTGCCAGCAGCGTGGGGAGGGGGCAGACTGAAGCTTTCTTT	CASSVGRGQTEAFF
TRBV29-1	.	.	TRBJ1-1	TGCAGCGTTGCTTGGGAGGCGGAGTACACTGAAGCTTTCTTT	CSVAWEAEYTEAFF
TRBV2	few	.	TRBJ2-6	TGTGCCAGCTCCGCTGGCCAGGGCCACTCTGGGGCCAACGTCCTGACTTTC	CASSAGQGHSGANVLTF
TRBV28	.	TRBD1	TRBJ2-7	TGTGCCAGTCTCGGACAGGAGCTCTCCTACGAGCAGTACTTC	CASLGQELSYEQYF
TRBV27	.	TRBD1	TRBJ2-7	TGTGCCAGCAGACCCTCAGGGACAGGGAGTGAGCAGTACTTC	CASRPSGTGSEQYF